These 19 T cell receptor beta chains were all obtained from the same sample, sequenced in a study of T cells after yellow fever vaccination. MiXCR, applied by TCRdb to the 5' RACE reads, yields one record per CDR3 protein. The table records about 360,000 distinct CDR3 sequences, roughly 6.2% of them present only once. The sample consisted of PBMCs, taken 5 days after the yellow fever booster vaccination. The receptors derive from a man younger than 40 who received the YFV17D yellow fever vaccine.

The V gene is TRBV5-4, the J gene TRBJ2-1, with TRBD2 as a possible D gene (6 bases). There are 13 residues in the CDR3. From germline, CDR1 is SGHNT and CDR2 YYREEE (reference sequence). The V and J ends lost 4 bases and 5 bases respectively, with 10 bases between them. The CDR3 nucleotides read TGTGCCAGCAGCCCCGGGAGAGACAATGAGCAGTTCTTC. Translation: CASSPGRDNEQFF.

The chain couples TRBV12-3 or TRBV12-4 to TRBJ2-3, with a weak D call TRBD1 (5 bases). V lost 6 bases and J 0 bases, leaving 16 bases between the germline ends. The length of the CDR3 is 16 residues. CDR3 region: CASSAAGNSSTDTQYF. As DNA, the CDR3 is TGTGCCAGCAGCGCAGCAGGGAACTCTAGCACAGATACGCAGTATTTT.

This clonotype has a single count. The junction departs from the called germline gene at one end, perhaps through a read error. The chain couples TRBV7-2 to TRBJ2-2; TRBD2 might be the D (5 bases). This CDR3 is 14 amino acids long. Germline V gives CDR1 SGHTA, CDR2 FQGNSA. In DNA form, the CDR3 reads TGTGCCAGCAGCTTGGAGGCGAACACCGGGGAGCTGGTTTTT. Its translation: CASSLEANTGELVF.

This chain links TRBV5-1 with TRBJ1-6; TRBD1 is a possible D gene (5 bases). The CDR3 extends over 14 amino acids. Germline CDR1 and CDR2: SGHRS and YFSETQ. V was cut by 0 bases and J by 7 bases, with 8 bases left in between. The CDR3 coding sequence is TGCGCCAGCAGCTTGGACAGGCAGAATTCACCCCTCCACTTT. Protein product: CASSLDRQNSPLHF.

Ten or more counts support this clonotype. The chain links TRBV5-5 to TRBJ1-4; unclear D gene. The V and J ends lost 9 bases and 1 base respectively, with 10 bases between them. This CDR3 is 13 amino acids long. Germline CDR1 and CDR2: SGHKS and YYEKEE (reference sequence). The CDR3 sequence is CATRRETNEKLFF. CDR3 nucleotides: TGTGCCACACGGCGGGAAACTAATGAAAAACTGTTTTTT.

This clonotype has a count of ten or more. This chain uses TRBV10-3 with TRBJ2-3, with TRBD2 as a possible D gene (5 bases). Trimming stripped 10 bases from V and 4 bases from J, with 15 bases between. The germline V gene encodes CDR1 ENHRY and CDR2 SYGVKD. The CDR3 sequence is 13 residues long. The CDR3 nucleotides are TGTGCCACCTCACTAGTTCCGTCAGATACGCAGTATTTT. It translates to CATSLVPSDTQYF.

The rearrangement uses TRBV7-2 and TRBJ2-5, with D unclear. The CDR3 extends over 14 amino acids. The germline CDR1 and CDR2 sequences are SGHTA and FQGNSA. With 5 bases removed from V and 6 bases from J, the gap between germline ends came to 16 bases. CDR3 bases: TGTGCCAGCAGCACAACGGAGACGGTAAAGACCCAGTACTTC. Translating gives CASSTTETVKTQYF.

This clonotype was seen many times. V is TRBV3-1 and J is TRBJ1-4; D possibly corresponds to TRBD1 (5 bases). The V end was cut by 4 bases, the J end by 6 bases, with 18 bases between. Germline values: CDR1 LGHDT, CDR2 YNNKEL (reference sequence). The CDR3 is 16 residues long. The CDR3 nucleotides are TGTGCCAGCAGCCGAGGGTCCGGTCAGGGTGATGAAAAACTGTTTTTT. Translation gives CASSRGSGQGDEKLFF.

The table lists this clonotype with a few counts. The chain employs TRBV12-3 or TRBV12-4 and TRBJ2-3; 10 nucleotides agree with TRBD2. V lost 1 base, J lost 3 bases, and 1 base stayed unmatched. This CDR3 spans 15 amino acids. The DNA for the CDR3 is TGTGCCAGCAGTTTAGTACTAGCGGGAACAGATACGCAGTATTTT. Translated, it gives CASSLVLAGTDTQYF.

This clonotype was detected many times. For the CDR3, the DNA is TGTGCCAGCAGCTTAAGCTTTGAAGCTTTCTTT. This translates into CASSLSFEAFF. V usage is TRBV7-9 and J usage is TRBJ1-1; no firm D call. This CDR3 has 11 amino acids. Germline assignment: CDR1 SEHNR and CDR2 FQNEAQ (reference sequence). Trimming pared 2 bases from V and 7 bases from J, leaving 5 bases between. Full variable domain (rest looked up from reference TRBV7-9 and TRBJ1-1): DTGVSQNPRHKITKRGQNVTFRCDPISEHNRLYWYRQTLGQGPEFLTYFQNEAQLEKSRLLSDRFSAERPKGSFSTLEIQRTEQGDSAMYLCASSLSFEAFFGQGTRLTVV.

This clonotype was found many times. J is TRBJ1-5 and V is TRBV20-1; tentative D call: TRBD1 (5 bases). The V end was cut by 0 bases, the J end by 10 bases, with 10 bases between. Germline V gene lookup returns CDR1 DFQATT and CDR2 SNEGSKA (reference sequence). This CDR3 contains 12 residues. This chain's CDR3 is CSARDGGRPQHF. The CDR3 DNA reads TGCAGTGCTAGAGACGGGGGACGTCCCCAGCATTTT.

The V and J genes are TRBV14 and TRBJ2-7, with TRBD2 identical over 10 bases. V dropped 4 bases and J dropped 6; count of bases not matched to a gene: 9. This CDR3 has 15 amino acids. CDR1 and CDR2 (germline): SGHDN, FVKESK. As DNA, the CDR3 is TGTGCCAGCAGCCCCTCCCTAGCGGGAGTGGTCGAGCAGTACTTC. This encodes CASSPSLAGVVEQYF.

V usage is TRBV27 and J usage is TRBJ2-1; the D is unclear. The V end lost 6 bases, the J end lost 7 bases, and 10 bases lay between the germline ends. The CDR3 runs to 12 residues. The germline gives CDR1 MNHEY, CDR2 SMNVEV (reference sequence). The CDR3: CASRNLWNEQFF. DNA for the CDR3: TGTGCCAGCAGAAATCTTTGGAATGAGCAGTTCTTC.

The chain is built from TRBV7-9 and TRBJ2-7, with 10 bases matching TRBD2. V lost 5 bases, J lost 3 bases, and 13 bases stayed unmatched. The CDR3 is made up of 17 amino acids. Germline-derived CDR1 and CDR2 are SEHNR and FQNEAQ (reference sequence). In nucleotides, the CDR3 is TGTGCCAGCAGCCTGAATCCGGGACTAGCGATAATCTACGAGCAGTACTTC. Protein: CASSLNPGLAIIYEQYF.

The rearrangement joins TRBV6-2 or TRBV6-3 to TRBJ2-1; a weak D match, TRBD1 (6 bases). CDR3 length: 13 amino acids. The germline V and J ends were trimmed by 7 bases and 8 bases, with 15 bases remaining between them. CDR1 is MNHEY and CDR2 is SVGEGT in the germline V gene. Here the CDR3 reads CASTPGGGYEQFF. The CDR3 DNA reads TGTGCCAGCACCCCCGGTGGGGGCTATGAGCAGTTCTTC.

The chain is built from TRBV19 and TRBJ2-1, with 10 bases identical to TRBD2. The CDR3 has 15 amino acids. Per the germline V gene, CDR1 is LNHDA and CDR2 is SQIVND (reference sequence). The V gene end was trimmed by 7 bases and the J gene end by 6 bases; junction bases not matched to a gene: 9. The CDR3 spells CASTVLAGDLNEQFF. CDR3 DNA sequence: TGTGCCAGTACGGTTCTAGCGGGAGACCTCAATGAGCAGTTCTTC.

This clonotype was observed a handful of times. The genes are TRBV3-1 and TRBJ2-1, with 7 bases fitting TRBD2. In germline, CDR1 is LGHDT, CDR2 YNNKEL (reference sequence). Trimming at V came to 4 bases and at J to 10 bases, leaving 10 bases not matched to a gene. The CDR3 extends over 14 amino acids. The CDR3 sequence is CASSLAGAGAEQFF. The CDR3 region has the DNA TGTGCCAGCAGCCTCGCCGGGGCGGGAGCGGAGCAGTTCTTC.

The table lists this clonotype with many counts. The V gene is TRBV11-2, the J gene TRBJ2-7; a possible D gene is TRBD2 (7 bases). CDR3 length: 19 amino acids. CDR1 is SGHAT and CDR2 is FQNNGV in the germline V gene. Trimming removed 0 bases from V and 2 bases from J, with 23 bases in between. The CDR3 spells CASSLDLEGGPGAPYEQYF. DNA for the CDR3: TGTGCCAGCAGCTTAGATCTGGAGGGGGGGCCGGGGGCCCCCTACGAGCAGTACTTC.

As DNA, the CDR3 is TGCGCCAGCAGCCAAGAAGTGGACAGGGATACGCAGTATTTT. This translates into CASSQEVDRDTQYF. This chain joins TRBV4-3 and TRBJ2-3, with 7 bases that match TRBD1. The CDR3 totals 14 residues. Trimming at V came to 0 bases and at J to 6 bases, leaving 3 bases not matched to a gene. CDR1 and CDR2 from the germline V gene are LGHNA and YSLEER.